These T cell receptor beta chains were read from a single sample in a study of response to subunit inactivated influenza vaccine. TCRdb re-analysed the RT-PCR reads in MiXCR, keeping a single row per CDR3 protein. The sample has around 500,000 distinct CDR3 sequences; over 9.5% are singletons. Source: PBMCs from blood, taken roughly 6 weeks after vaccination. The receptors derive from a middle-aged man who received an inactivated influenza vaccine. The CDR3 runs from the conserved cysteine through the conserved F or W. Fields, in order: clone size, J gene, V gene, D gene, CDR3 DNA, CDR3 protein. A D gene is named only where the DNA matches it firmly. The listing skips clone size in some rows; elsewhere it reads once, few, many or a size class.

>many|TRBJ2-7|TRBV20-1|.
TGCAGTGCCGAGGGACCAAATAGCTACGAGCAGTACTTC
CSAEGPNSYEQYF
>few|TRBJ2-7|TRBV7-2|TRBD1
TGTGCCAGCAGCTTCCAGATTGACAGGGGGAACTACGAGCAGTACTTC
CASSFQIDRGNYEQYF
>.|TRBJ2-7|TRBV20-1|.
TGCAGTGCTAGAGCAGTAGGGCGTTGGGACGTCTCCTCCTACGAGCAGTACTTC
CSARAVGRWDVSSYEQYF
>once|TRBJ2-7|TRBV2|.
TGTGCCACCCGAAGGGATTTTGTCGGAGAGCAGTACTTC
CATRRDFVGEQYF
>many|TRBJ2-1|TRBV5-6|.
TGTGCCAGCAGCTTGGTCTACAAGCGCGATGAGCAGTTCTTC
CASSLVYKRDEQFF
>.|TRBJ2-6|TRBV30|.
TGTGCCTGGGTATCTGGGGCCAACGTCCTGACTTTC
CAWVSGANVLTF
>few|TRBJ1-2|TRBV6-1|TRBD1
TGTGCCAGCAGTGAGGCAGGGGGCAACTATGGCTACACCTTC
CASSEAGGNYGYTF
>few|TRBJ1-6|TRBV25-1|TRBD1
TGTGCCAGCAGTGAAGGACAGGAGAGGACACCCCTCCACTTT
CASSEGQERTPLHF
>few|TRBJ1-2|TRBV29-1|.
TGCAGCCTCTTCTCGGACCAAGGCTACACCTTC
CSLFSDQGYTF
>few|TRBJ1-2|TRBV5-1|TRBD1
TGCGCCAGCAGCCCCCTGCCTACAGGGGCAGTTAACTATGGCTACACCTTC
CASSPLPTGAVNYGYTF
>.|TRBJ2-2|TRBV7-8|.
TGTGCCAGCAGCCCGCAGGGGCGCGGGGAGCTGTTTTTT
CASSPQGRGELFF
>many|TRBJ2-1|TRBV4-1|.
TGCGCCAGCAGCCAAGATGCGGGACAGACCTACAATGAGCAGTTCTTC
CASSQDAGQTYNEQFF
>many|TRBJ2-4|TRBV4-3|TRBD1
TGCGCCAGCAGCCAAGGCTACGACAGGGCCCACATTCAGTACTTC
CASSQGYDRAHIQYF
>many|TRBJ1-5|TRBV6-1|TRBD1
TGTGCCAGCAGGCTTAGACAGGGGGTTTCTCAGCCCCAGCATTTT
CASRLRQGVSQPQHF
>few|TRBJ1-3|TRBV6-5|.
TGTGCCAGCAGTTACAGTGTTGGATACGGAAACACCATATATTTT
CASSYSVGYGNTIYF
>.|TRBJ2-3|TRBV12-3/TRBV12-4|TRBD2
TGTGCCAGCAGTCTCGCTAGCGGGAGGGCAGATACGCAGTATTTT
CASSLASGRADTQYF
>.|TRBJ2-7|TRBV7-2|.
TGTGCCAGCAGCTTAGTTTTCCCCTACGAGCAGTACTTC
CASSLVFPYEQYF
>.|TRBJ2-1|TRBV3-1|TRBD1
TGTGCCAGCAGCCAAGATAGGAGCTGGGACAGGGGGGACAATGAGCAGTTCTTC
CASSQDRSWDRGDNEQFF
>.|TRBJ2-1|TRBV7-9|TRBD1
TGTGCCAGCAGCCCCAGGGGGTACCTACTCCGCAATGAGCAGTTCTTC
CASSPRGYLLRNEQFF
>few|TRBJ2-1|TRBV20-1|.
TGCAGTGCCCCGCCGGCTAGCGAAGGGTGGGGGCAGTTCTTC
CSAPPASEGWGQFF
>many|TRBJ2-5|TRBV7-9|.
TGTGCCAGCAGCCAGACCCGGGTTGGAGAGACCCAGTACTTC
CASSQTRVGETQYF
>few|TRBJ2-4|TRBV20-1|TRBD1
TGCAGTGCCCCCAAGGGGGCAGCGGACATTCAGTACTTC
CSAPKGAADIQYF
>.|TRBJ2-7|TRBV29-1|TRBD2
TGCAGCGGTCAGAGAACTAGCGGGAGAAACTACGAGCAGTACTTC
CSGQRTSGRNYEQYF
>.|TRBJ1-6|TRBV25-1|TRBD1
TGTGCCAGCAGCGCCGATGGGACAGGCAATTCACCCCTCCACTTT
CASSADGTGNSPLHF
>few|TRBJ1-3|TRBV20-1|.
TGCAGGGAACAGACGGGCTCTGGAAACACCATATATTTT
CREQTGSGNTIYF
>many|TRBJ2-5|TRBV7-2|.
TGTGCCAGCAGCTCAAGGGGCCAAGAGACCCAGTACTTC
CASSSRGQETQYF
>few|TRBJ2-7|TRBV5-1|TRBD2
TGCGCCAGCAGCTTGCTAGCGGGGGGGAATTCCTACGAGCAGTACTTC
CASSLLAGGNSYEQYF
>.|TRBJ1-4|TRBV7-2|.
TGTGCCAGCAGTCAAGCCGGGAAAGGGGGTGAAAAACTGTTTTTT
CASSQAGKGGEKLFF